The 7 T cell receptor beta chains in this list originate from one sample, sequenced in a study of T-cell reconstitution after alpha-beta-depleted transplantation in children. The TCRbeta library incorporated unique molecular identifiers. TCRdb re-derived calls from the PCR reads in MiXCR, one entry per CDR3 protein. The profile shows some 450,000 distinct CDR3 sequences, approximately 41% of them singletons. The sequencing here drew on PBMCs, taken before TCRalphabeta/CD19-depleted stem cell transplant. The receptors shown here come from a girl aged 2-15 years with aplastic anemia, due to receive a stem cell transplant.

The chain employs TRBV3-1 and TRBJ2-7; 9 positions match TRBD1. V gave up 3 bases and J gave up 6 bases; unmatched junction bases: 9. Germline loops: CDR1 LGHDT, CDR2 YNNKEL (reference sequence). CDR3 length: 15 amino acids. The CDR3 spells CASSQYPGQGSEQYF. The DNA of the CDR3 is TGTGCCAGCAGCCAGTATCCGGGACAGGGCTCCGAGCAGTACTTC.

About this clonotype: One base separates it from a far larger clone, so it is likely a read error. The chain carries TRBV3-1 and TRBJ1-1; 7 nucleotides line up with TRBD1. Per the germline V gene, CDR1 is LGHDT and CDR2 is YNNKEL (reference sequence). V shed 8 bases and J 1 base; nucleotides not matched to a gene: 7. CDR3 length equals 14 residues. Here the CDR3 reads CASCPGTANTEAFF. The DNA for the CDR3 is TGTGCCAGCTGTCCCGGGACAGCGAACACTGAAGCTTTCTTT.

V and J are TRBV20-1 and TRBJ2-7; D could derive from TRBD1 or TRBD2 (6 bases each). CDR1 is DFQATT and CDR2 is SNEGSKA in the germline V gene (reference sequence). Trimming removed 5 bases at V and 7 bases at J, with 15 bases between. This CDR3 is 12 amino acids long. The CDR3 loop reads CSARWGAGEQYF. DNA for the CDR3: TGCAGTGCTCGCTGGGGGGCCGGGGAGCAGTACTTC.

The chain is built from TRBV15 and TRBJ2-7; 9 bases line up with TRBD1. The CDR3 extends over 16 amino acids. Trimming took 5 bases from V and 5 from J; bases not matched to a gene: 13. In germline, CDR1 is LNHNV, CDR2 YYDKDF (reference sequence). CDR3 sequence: CATSFEPGTGHHEQYF. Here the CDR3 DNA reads TGTGCCACCAGCTTTGAACCCGGGACAGGGCATCACGAGCAGTACTTC.

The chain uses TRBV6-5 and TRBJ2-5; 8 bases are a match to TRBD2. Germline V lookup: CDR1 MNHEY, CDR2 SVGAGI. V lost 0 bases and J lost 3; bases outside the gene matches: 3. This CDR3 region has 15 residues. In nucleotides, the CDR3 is TGTGCCAGCAGTTACTCAGCGGGAGTGGAAGAGACCCAGTACTTC. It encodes CASSYSAGVEETQYF.

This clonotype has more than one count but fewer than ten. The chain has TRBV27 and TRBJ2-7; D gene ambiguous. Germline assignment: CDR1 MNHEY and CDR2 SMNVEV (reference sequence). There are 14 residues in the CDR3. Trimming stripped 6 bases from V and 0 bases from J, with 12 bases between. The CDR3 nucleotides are TGTGCCAGCAGCTATGGAGACGTCTCCTACGAGCAGTACTTC. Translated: CASSYGDVSYEQYF.

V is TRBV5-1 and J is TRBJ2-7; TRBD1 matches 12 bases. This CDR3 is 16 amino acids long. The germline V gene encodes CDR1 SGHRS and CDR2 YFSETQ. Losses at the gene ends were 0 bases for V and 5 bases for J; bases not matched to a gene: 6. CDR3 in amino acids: CASSLEAGQGAHEQYF. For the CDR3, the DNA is TGCGCCAGCAGCTTGGAGGCGGGACAGGGGGCCCACGAGCAGTACTTC.